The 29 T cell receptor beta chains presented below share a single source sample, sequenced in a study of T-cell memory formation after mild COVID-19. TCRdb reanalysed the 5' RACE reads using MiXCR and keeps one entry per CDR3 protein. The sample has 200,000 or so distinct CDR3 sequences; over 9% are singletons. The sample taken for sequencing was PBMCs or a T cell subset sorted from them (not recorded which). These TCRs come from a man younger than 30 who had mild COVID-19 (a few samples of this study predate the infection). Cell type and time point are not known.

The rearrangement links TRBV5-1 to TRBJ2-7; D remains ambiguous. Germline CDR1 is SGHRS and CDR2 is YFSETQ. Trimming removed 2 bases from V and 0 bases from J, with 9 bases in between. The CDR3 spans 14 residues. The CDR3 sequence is CASSFGIGSYEQYF. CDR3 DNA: TGCGCCAGCAGCTTTGGTATAGGCTCCTACGAGCAGTACTTC.

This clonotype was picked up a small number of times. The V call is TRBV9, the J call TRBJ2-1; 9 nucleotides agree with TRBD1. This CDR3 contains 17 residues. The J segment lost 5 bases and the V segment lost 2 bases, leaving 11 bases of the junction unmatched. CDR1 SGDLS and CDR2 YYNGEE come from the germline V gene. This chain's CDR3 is CASSVWVGQGQHNEQFF. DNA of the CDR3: TGTGCCAGCAGCGTTTGGGTGGGACAGGGACAACACAATGAGCAGTTCTTC.

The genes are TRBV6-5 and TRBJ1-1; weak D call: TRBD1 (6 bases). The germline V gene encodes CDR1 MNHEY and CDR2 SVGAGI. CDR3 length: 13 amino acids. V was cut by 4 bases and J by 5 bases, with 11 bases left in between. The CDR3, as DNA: TGTGCCAGCAGTTGGAACAGGGATACTGAAGCTTTCTTT. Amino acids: CASSWNRDTEAFF.

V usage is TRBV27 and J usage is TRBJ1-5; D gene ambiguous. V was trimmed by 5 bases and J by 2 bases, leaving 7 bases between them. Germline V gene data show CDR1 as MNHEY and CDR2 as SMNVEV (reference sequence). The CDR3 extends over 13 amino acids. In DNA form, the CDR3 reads TGTGCCAGCAGTAGGTCCGGCAATCAGCCCCAGCATTTT. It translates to CASSRSGNQPQHF.

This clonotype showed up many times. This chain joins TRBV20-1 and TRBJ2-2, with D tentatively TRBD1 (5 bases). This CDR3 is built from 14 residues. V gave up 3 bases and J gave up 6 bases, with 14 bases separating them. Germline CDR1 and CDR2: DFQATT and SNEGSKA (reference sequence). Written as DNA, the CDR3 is TGCAGTGCTAGTAACCCAAGGGGCGCCGGGGAGCTGTTTTTT. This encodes CSASNPRGAGELFF.

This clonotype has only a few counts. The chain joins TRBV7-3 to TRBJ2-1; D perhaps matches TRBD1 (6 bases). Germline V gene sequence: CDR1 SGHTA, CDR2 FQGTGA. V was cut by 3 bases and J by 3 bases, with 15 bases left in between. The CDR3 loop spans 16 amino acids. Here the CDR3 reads CASSFTGTRSYNEQFF. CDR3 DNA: TGTGCCAGCAGCTTCACCGGGACACGAAGCTACAATGAGCAGTTCTTC.

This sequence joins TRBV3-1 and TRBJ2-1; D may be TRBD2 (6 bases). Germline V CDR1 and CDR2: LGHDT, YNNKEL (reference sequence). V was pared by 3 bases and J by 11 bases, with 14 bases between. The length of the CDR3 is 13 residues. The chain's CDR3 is CASSQRGAGKQFF. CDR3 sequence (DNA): TGTGCCAGCAGCCAGCGAGGCGCGGGGAAGCAGTTCTTC.

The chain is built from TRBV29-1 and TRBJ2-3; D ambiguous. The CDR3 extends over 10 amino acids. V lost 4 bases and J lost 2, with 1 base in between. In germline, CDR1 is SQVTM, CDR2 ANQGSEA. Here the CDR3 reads CSVATDTQYF. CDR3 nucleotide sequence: TGCAGCGTTGCCACAGATACGCAGTATTTT.

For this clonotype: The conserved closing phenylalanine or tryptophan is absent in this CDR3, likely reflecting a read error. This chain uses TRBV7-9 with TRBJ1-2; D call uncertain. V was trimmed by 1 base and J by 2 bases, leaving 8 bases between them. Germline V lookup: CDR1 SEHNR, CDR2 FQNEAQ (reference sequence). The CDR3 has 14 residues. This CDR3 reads CASSLGTENYGYTL. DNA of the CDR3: TGTGCCAGCAGCTTAGGTACAGAGAACTATGGCTACACCTTA.

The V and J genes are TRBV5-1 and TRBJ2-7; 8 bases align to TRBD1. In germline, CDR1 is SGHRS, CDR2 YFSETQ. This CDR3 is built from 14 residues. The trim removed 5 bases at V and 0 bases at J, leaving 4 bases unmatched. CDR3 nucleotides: TGCGCCAGCAGACCGACAGGGGACTCCTACGAGCAGTACGTC. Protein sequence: CASRPTGDSYEQYV.

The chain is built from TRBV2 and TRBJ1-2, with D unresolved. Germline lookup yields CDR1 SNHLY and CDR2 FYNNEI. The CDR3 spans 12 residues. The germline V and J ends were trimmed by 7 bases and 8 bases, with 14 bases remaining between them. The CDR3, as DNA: TGTGCCAGCAATCAAGTGTACGGCGGCTACACCTTC. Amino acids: CASNQVYGGYTF.

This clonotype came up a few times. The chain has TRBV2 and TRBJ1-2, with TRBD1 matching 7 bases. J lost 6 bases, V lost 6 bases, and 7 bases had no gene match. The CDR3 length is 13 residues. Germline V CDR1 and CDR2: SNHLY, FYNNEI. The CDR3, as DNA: TGTGCCAGCAGCATGGGACAGTTACATGGCTACACCTTC. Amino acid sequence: CASSMGQLHGYTF.

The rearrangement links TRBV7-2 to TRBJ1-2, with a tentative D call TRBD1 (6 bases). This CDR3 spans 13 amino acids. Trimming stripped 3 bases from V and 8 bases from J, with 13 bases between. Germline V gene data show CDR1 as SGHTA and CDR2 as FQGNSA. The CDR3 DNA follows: TGTGCCAGCAGCTTTCGGACAGATTCCGGCTACACCTTC. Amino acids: CASSFRTDSGYTF.

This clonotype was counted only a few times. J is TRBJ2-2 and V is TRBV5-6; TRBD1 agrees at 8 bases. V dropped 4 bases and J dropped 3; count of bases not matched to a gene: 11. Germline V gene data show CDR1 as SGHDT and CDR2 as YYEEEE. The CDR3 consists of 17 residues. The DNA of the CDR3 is TGTGCCAGCAGCAGGCCCCCAAGGACAGGGCACACCGGGGAGCTGTTTTTT. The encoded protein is CASSRPPRTGHTGELFF.

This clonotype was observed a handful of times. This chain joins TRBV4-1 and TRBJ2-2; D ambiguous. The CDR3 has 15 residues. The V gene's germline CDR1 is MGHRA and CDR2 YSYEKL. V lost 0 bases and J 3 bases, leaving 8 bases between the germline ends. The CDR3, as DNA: TGCGCCAGCAGCCAAGATTCTGTGGACACCGGGGAGCTGTTTTTT. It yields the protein CASSQDSVDTGELFF.

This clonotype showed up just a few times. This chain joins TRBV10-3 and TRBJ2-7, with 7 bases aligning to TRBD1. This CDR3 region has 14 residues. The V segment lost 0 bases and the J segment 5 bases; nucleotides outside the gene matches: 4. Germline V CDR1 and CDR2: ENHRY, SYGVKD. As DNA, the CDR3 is TGTGCCATCAGTGAGTCTGGTGACAGGGACGAGCAGTACTTC. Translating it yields CAISESGDRDEQYF.

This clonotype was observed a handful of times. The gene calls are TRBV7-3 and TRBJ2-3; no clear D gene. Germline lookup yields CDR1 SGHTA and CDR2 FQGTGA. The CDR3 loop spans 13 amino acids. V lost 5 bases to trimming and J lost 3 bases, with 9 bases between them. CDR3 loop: CASSHAQTDTQYF. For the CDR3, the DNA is TGTGCCAGCAGCCACGCCCAAACAGATACGCAGTATTTT.

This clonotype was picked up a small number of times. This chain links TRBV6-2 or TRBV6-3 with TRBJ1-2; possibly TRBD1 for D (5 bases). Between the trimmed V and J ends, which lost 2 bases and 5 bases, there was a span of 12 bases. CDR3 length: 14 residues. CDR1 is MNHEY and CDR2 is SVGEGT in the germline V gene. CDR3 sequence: CASSYERGRYGYTF. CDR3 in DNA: TGTGCCAGCAGTTACGAGCGGGGCCGGTATGGCTACACCTTC.

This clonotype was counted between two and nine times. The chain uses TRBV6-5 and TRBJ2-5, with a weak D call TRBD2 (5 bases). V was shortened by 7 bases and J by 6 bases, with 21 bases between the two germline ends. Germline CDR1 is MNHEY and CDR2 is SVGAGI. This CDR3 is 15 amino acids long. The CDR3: CASNPGPTGKQTQYF. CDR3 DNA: TGTGCCAGCAATCCCGGCCCCACGGGGAAGCAGACCCAGTACTTC.

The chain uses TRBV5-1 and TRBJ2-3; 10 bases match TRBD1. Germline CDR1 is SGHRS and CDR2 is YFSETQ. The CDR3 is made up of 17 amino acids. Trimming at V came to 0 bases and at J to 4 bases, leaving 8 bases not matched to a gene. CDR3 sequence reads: CASSLGDRGRIADTQYF. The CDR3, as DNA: TGCGCCAGCAGCTTGGGCGACAGGGGGCGCATCGCAGATACGCAGTATTTT.

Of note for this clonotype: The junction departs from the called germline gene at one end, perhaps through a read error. The CDR3 region has the DNA TGTGCCAGCAGTCTCTCGGGACAGATAACGAACAATGAAGCTTTCTTT. Protein: CASSLSGQITNNEAFF. The chain is built from TRBV12-3 or TRBV12-4 and TRBJ1-1; 7 bases align to TRBD1. The CDR3 totals 16 residues.

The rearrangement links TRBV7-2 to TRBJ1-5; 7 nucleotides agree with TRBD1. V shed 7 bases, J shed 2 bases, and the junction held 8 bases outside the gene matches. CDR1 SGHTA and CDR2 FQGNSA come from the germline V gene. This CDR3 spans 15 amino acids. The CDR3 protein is CASNGGTGGNQPQHF. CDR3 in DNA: TGTGCCAGCAACGGGGGCACAGGGGGCAATCAGCCCCAGCATTTT.

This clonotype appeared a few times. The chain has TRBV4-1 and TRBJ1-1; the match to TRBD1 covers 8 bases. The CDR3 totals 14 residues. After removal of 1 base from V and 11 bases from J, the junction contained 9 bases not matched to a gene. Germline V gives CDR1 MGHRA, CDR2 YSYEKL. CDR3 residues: CASSQANRGVKAFF. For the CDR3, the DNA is TGCGCCAGCAGCCAAGCCAACAGGGGGGTGAAGGCTTTCTTT.

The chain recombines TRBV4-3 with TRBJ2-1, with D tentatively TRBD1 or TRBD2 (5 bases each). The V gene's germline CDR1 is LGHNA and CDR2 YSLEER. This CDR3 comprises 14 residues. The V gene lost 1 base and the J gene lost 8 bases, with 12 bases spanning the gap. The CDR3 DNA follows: TGCGCCAGCAGCCAAGGATTTCGAGGGGATGAGCAGTTCTTC. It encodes CASSQGFRGDEQFF.

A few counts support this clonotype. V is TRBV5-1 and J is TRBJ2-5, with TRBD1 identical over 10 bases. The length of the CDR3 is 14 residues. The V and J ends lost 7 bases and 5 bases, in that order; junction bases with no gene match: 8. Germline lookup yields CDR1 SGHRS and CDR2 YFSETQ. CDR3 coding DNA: TGCGCCAGCGGGACGACAGGGGGCGGCGAGACCCAGTACTTC. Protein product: CASGTTGGGETQYF.

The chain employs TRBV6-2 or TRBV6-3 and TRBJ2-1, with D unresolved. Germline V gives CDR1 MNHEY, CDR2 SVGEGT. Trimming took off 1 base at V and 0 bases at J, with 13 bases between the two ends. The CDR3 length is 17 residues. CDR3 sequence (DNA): TGTGCCAGCAGTTACTACGTGGTGCAGGTCTCCTACAATGAGCAGTTCTTC. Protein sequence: CASSYYVVQVSYNEQFF.

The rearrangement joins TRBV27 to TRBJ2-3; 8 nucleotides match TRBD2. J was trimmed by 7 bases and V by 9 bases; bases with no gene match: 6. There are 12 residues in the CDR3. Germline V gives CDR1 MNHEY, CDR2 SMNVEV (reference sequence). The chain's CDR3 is CARGLAEYTQYF. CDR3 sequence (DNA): TGTGCCAGAGGACTAGCCGAATATACGCAGTATTTT.

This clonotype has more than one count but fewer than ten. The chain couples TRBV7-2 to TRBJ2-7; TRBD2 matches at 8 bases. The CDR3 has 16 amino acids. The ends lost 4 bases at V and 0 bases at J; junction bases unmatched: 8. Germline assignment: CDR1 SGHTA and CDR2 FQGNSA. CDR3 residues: CASSYRGGSSSYEQYF. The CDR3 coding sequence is TGTGCCAGCAGCTATCGGGGGGGTTCGAGCTCCTACGAGCAGTACTTC. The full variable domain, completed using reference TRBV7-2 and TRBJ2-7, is GAGVSQSPSNKVTEKGKDVELRCDPISGHTALYWYRQSLGQGLEFLIYFQGNSAPDKSGLPSDRFSAERTGGSVSTLTIQRTQQEDSAVYLCASSYRGGSSSYEQYFGPGTRLTVT.

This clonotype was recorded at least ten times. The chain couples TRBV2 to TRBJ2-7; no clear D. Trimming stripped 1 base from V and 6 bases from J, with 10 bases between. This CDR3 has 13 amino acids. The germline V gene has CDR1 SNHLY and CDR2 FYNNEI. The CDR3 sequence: CASSEVFFPEQYV. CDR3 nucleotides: TGTGCCAGCAGTGAAGTGTTCTTTCCCGAGCAGTACGTC.